This T cell receptor beta chain is from a study of T cell clonotyping in hematopoietic cell transplantation. Some clones are missing from TCRdb's copy, which holds only in-frame ones; the method was immunoSEQ multiplex PCR. The repertoire holds around 1,200 clones, 40% to 60% seen once, with around a quarter in the top ten. As concerns this clone: Antigen specificity is unknown.

The CDR3 sequence is 15 residues long. V was trimmed by 6 bases and J by 2 bases, leaving 16 bases between them. Germline V gene data show CDR1 as SQVTM and CDR2 as ANQGSEA. Study-wide points: After transplant, recipient diversity fell while pathologically expanded clonotypes grew through day 180. At the given depth, recipient repertoires were over 97% de novo clonotypes. Without cell sorting, CD4 versus CD8 contributions remain unresolved.

The rearrangement links TRBV29-1 to TRBJ2-2; D is possibly TRBD2 (6 bases). The sequence came from a male patient aged 50 to 60 who had an allogeneic stem cell transplant from an unrelated donor, so T cells may come from the graft donor. Some clones in this sample may be carry-over from other donors' samples. The starting material was PBMCs, obtained 180 days after allogeneic stem cell transplant. The CDR3 protein is CSVRDPGTNTGELFF. The CDR3 coding sequence is TGCAGCGTAAGGGACCCGGGGACTAACACCGGGGAGCTGTTTTTT.